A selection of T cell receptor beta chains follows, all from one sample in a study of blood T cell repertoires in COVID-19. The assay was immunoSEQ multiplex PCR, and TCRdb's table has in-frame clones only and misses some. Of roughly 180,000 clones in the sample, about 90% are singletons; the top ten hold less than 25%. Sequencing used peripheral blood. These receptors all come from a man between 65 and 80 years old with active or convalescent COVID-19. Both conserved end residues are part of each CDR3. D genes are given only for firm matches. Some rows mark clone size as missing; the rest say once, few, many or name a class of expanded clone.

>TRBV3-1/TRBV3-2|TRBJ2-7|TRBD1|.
CASSLSAGGYSEQYF
TGTGCCAGCAGCCTAAGCGCAGGGGGCTATAGCGAGCAGTACTTC
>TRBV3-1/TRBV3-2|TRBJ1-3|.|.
CASSPGVVNTIYF
TGTGCCAGCAGCCCAGGGGTAGTAAACACCATATATTTT
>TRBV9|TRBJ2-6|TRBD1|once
CASSGPTGGSGANVLTF
TGTGCCAGCAGCGGACCGACAGGGGGGTCTGGGGCCAACGTCCTGACTTTC
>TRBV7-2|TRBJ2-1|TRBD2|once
CASSLVGSGRGSYNEQFF
TGTGCCAGCAGCTTAGTTGGTAGCGGGAGGGGGTCCTACAATGAGCAGTTCTTC
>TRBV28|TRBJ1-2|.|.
CASSPRTTNYGYTF
TGTGCCAGCAGTCCTAGGACAACGAACTATGGCTACACCTTC
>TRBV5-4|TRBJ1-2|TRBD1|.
CASSTPGQGHYGYTF
TGTGCCAGCAGCACCCCGGGACAGGGGCACTATGGCTACACCTTC
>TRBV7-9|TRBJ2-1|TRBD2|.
CASSPGLAGGGEQFF
TGTGCCAGCAGCCCCGGACTAGCGGGAGGCGGTGAGCAGTTCTTC
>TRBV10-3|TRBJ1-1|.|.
CAISLRGTGTEAFF
TGTGCCATCAGTCTCCGGGGGACGGGCACTGAAGCTTTCTTT
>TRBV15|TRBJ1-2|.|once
CATSRDYYGYTF
TGTGCCACCAGCAGAGACTACTATGGCTACACCTTC
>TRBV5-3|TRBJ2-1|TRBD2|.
CARSLLAVFYNEQFF
TGTGCCAGAAGCCTACTAGCGGTCTTCTACAATGAGCAGTTCTTC
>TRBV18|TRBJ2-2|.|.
CASSPQGTSFTGELFF
TGTGCCAGCTCACCACAGGGGACAAGTTTTACCGGGGAGCTGTTTTTT
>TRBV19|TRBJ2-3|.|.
CASSISAQTDTQYF
TGTGCCAGTAGTATTTCCGCGCAAACAGATACGCAGTATTTT
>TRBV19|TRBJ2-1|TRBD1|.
CASTKLGQGTVHEQFF
TGTGCCAGTACCAAGTTAGGACAGGGGACGGTCCATGAGCAGTTCTTC
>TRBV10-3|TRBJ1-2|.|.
CAISESAGNGYTF
TGTGCCATCAGTGAGTCGGCAGGGAATGGCTACACCTTC
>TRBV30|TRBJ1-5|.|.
CAWSQQENQPQHF
TGTGCCTGGAGTCAACAGGAAAATCAGCCCCAGCATTTT
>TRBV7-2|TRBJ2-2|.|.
CASSLAGLNTGELFF
TGTGCCAGCAGCTTAGCTGGGCTGAACACCGGGGAGCTGTTTTTT
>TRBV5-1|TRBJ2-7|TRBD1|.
CASSLGQGRSYEQYF
TGCGCCAGCAGCTTGGGACAGGGGAGGAGCTACGAGCAGTACTTC
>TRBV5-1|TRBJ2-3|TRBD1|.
CASSLDRGQGDTQYF
TGCGCCAGCAGCTTGGACAGGGGGCAGGGAGATACGCAGTATTTT
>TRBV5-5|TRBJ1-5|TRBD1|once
CASSRKGQGWDQPQHF
TGTGCCAGCAGCAGGAAAGGACAGGGGTGGGATCAGCCCCAGCATTTT
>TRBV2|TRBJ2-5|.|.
CASSEQQYQETQYF
TGTGCCAGCAGTGAACAACAGTACCAAGAGACCCAGTACTTC
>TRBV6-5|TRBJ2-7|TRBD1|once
CASNRQGANEQYF
TGTGCCAGCAACCGACAGGGGGCGAACGAGCAGTACTTC
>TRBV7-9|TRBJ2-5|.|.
CAGRGITPQETQYF
TGTGCCGGACGGGGGATAACACCCCAAGAGACCCAGTACTTC
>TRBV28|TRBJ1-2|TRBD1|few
CASSREGTVYGYTF
TGTGCCAGCAGTAGAGAGGGGACAGTTTATGGCTACACCTTC
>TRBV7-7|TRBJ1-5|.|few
CASSLGGNRENQPQHF
TGTGCCAGCAGCTTAGGTGGGAATAGGGAGAATCAGCCCCAGCATTTT
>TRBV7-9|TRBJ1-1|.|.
CAGRLMNTEAFF
TGTGCCGGCCGTCTCATGAACACTGAAGCTTTCTTT
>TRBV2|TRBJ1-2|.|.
CASIQFAQGRSGYTF
TGTGCCAGCATACAGTTCGCGCAGGGAAGGAGTGGCTACACCTTC
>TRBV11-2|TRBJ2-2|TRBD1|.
CASSLGDRESGELFF
TGTGCCAGCAGCTTAGGGGACAGGGAGAGCGGGGAGCTGTTTTTT
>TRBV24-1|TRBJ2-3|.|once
CATSDLPGLASTQYF
TGTGCCACCAGTGATCTACCGGGCCTAGCGTCTACGCAGTATTTT
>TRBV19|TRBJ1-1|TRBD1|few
CATSTGGRNTEAFF
TGTGCCACCTCGACAGGGGGCAGGAACACTGAAGCTTTCTTT
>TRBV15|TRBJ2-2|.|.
CATSRSGSVNTGELFF
TGTGCCACCAGCAGATCCGGTAGCGTGAACACCGGGGAGCTGTTTTTT
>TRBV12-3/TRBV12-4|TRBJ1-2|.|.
CASSSGEAYGYTF
TGTGCCAGCAGTTCCGGTGAGGCCTATGGCTACACCTTC
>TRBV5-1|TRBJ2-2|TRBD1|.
CASSLGQGYTGELFF
TGCGCCAGCAGCTTGGGACAGGGGTACACCGGGGAGCTGTTTTTT
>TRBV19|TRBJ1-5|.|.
CASKLSGGNQPQHF
TGTGCCAGTAAGCTCTCGGGTGGCAATCAGCCCCAGCATTTT
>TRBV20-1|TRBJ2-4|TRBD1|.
CSASRTQTGSKNIQYF
TGCAGTGCTAGTAGGACCCAGACAGGGTCAAAAAACATTCAGTACTTC
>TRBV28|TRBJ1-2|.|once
CASSNQGEDYGYTF
TGTGCCAGCAGTAACCAAGGGGAAGACTATGGCTACACCTTC
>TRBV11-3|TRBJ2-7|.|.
CASSLGGIMYEQYF
TGTGCCAGCAGCTTAGGAGGGATTATGTACGAGCAGTACTTC
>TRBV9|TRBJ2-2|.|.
CASSVMTGELFF
TGTGCCAGCAGCGTCATGACCGGGGAGCTGTTTTTT
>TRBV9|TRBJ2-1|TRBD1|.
CASSVGQGGNNEQFF
TGTGCCAGCAGCGTAGGACAGGGGGGAAACAATGAGCAGTTCTTC
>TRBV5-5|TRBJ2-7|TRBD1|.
CASSRQDRGREQYF
TGTGCCAGCAGCCGACAGGACAGGGGGAGGGAGCAGTACTTC
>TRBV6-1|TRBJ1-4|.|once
CASSDGQMPEKLFF
TGTGCCAGCAGTGACGGACAGATGCCTGAGAAACTGTTTTTT
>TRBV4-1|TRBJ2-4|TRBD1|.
CASSQTPDRGENIQYF
TGCGCCAGCAGCCAAACCCCTGACAGGGGTGAGAACATTCAGTACTTC
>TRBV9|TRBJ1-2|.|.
CAVQKDGLRVRYGYTF
TGTGCCGTCCAAAAGGACGGACTTCGGGTACGGTATGGCTACACCTTC
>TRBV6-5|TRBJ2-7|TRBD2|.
CASTTGTRAYEQYF
TGTGCCAGCACCACCGGGACTAGAGCCTACGAGCAGTACTTC
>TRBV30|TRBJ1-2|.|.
CACNRDTYGYTF
TGTGCCTGCAACCGGGACACATATGGCTACACCTTC
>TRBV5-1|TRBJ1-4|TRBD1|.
CASSIRTGAATNEKLFF
TGCGCCAGCAGCATTCGGACAGGAGCTGCAACTAATGAAAAACTGTTTTTT
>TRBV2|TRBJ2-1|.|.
CATAYNEQFF
TGTGCCACTGCCTACAATGAGCAGTTCTTC
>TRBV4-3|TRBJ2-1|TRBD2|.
CASSQDGASGSPPPYNEQFF
TGCGCCAGCAGCCAAGACGGTGCTAGCGGGAGTCCGCCCCCCTACAATGAGCAGTTCTTC
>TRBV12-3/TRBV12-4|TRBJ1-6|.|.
CASSLARPVPLHF
TGTGCCAGCAGTTTAGCGCGGCCGGTACCCCTCCACTTT